The rows below give T cell receptor beta chains drawn from one sample of a study of cytomegalovirus exposure and HLA in healthy donors. Profiling relied on immunoSEQ multiplex PCR, and the TCRdb table lists in-frame clones only, not all of them. Of around 130,000 clones detected, around three quarters appear once; the ten largest clones hold over 2%. The sequencing sample was made of PBMCs. The receptors come from a man aged 25-40 years in good health and CMV-seronegative. CDR3s include the opening cysteine and the closing phenylalanine or tryptophan. D genes are given only for firm matches. Only some rows state a clone size, as once, few, many or a class for expanded clones.

V gene: TRBV5-1
D gene: TRBD2
J gene: TRBJ2-2
clone size: NA
CDR3 protein: CASSLLNGRAAGELFF
CDR3 DNA: TGCGCCAGCAGCTTGCTCAACGGGAGGGCGGCCGGGGAGCTGTTTTTT

V gene: TRBV7-2
D gene: TRBD1
J gene: TRBJ2-7
clone size: NA
CDR3 protein: CASSLRRDRVYEQYF
CDR3 DNA: TGTGCCAGCAGCCTAAGGCGAGACAGGGTCTACGAGCAGTACTTC

V gene: TRBV11-2
D gene: TRBD2
J gene: TRBJ2-1
clone size: NA
CDR3 protein: CASSAGLAGYNEQFF
CDR3 DNA: TGTGCCAGCAGCGCGGGACTAGCGGGATACAATGAGCAGTTCTTC

V gene: TRBV10-3
D gene: TRBD2
J gene: TRBJ2-3
clone size: NA
CDR3 protein: CAISFGLAASTDTQYF
CDR3 DNA: TGTGCCATCAGCTTCGGACTAGCGGCTTCCACAGATACGCAGTATTTT

V gene: TRBV11-2
D gene: NA
J gene: TRBJ1-2
clone size: NA
CDR3 protein: CASSKINRDINYGYTF
CDR3 DNA: TGTGCCAGCAGCAAAATAAACCGGGACATTAACTATGGCTACACCTTC

V gene: TRBV28
D gene: NA
J gene: TRBJ2-1
clone size: NA
CDR3 protein: CASSDNEQFF
CDR3 DNA: TGTGCCAGCAGCGACAATGAGCAGTTCTTC

V gene: TRBV19
D gene: NA
J gene: TRBJ2-3
clone size: NA
CDR3 protein: CASRQVRGSDTQYF
CDR3 DNA: TGTGCCAGTAGACAGGTTCGCGGCTCAGATACGCAGTATTTT

V gene: TRBV25-1
D gene: NA
J gene: TRBJ2-1
clone size: NA
CDR3 protein: CASSDSFESRDEQFF
CDR3 DNA: TGTGCCAGCAGTGATTCCTTTGAGAGTCGGGATGAGCAGTTCTTC

V gene: TRBV9
D gene: NA
J gene: TRBJ2-1
clone size: NA
CDR3 protein: CASSAPTRYEQFF
CDR3 DNA: TGTGCCAGCAGCGCGCCTACCAGGTATGAGCAGTTCTTC

V gene: TRBV2
D gene: TRBD1
J gene: TRBJ1-5
clone size: NA
CDR3 protein: CASSEDRVNQPQHF
CDR3 DNA: TGTGCCAGCAGTGAGGACAGGGTGAATCAGCCCCAGCATTTT

V gene: TRBV15
D gene: TRBD2
J gene: TRBJ2-3
clone size: NA
CDR3 protein: CATSRDWTSGREGTDTQYF
CDR3 DNA: TGTGCCACCAGCAGAGACTGGACTAGCGGGAGGGAGGGCACAGATACGCAGTATTTT

V gene: TRBV9
D gene: TRBD2
J gene: TRBJ2-3
clone size: NA
CDR3 protein: CASSVVASGTRDTQYF
CDR3 DNA: TGTGCCAGCAGCGTAGTGGCTAGCGGGACCCGGGATACGCAGTATTTT

V gene: TRBV6-5
D gene: NA
J gene: TRBJ2-1
clone size: NA
CDR3 protein: CASSAGYRSYNEQFF
CDR3 DNA: TGTGCCAGCAGTGCCGGGTACAGGTCCTACAATGAGCAGTTCTTC

V gene: TRBV5-1
D gene: NA
J gene: TRBJ2-5
clone size: NA
CDR3 protein: CASSLGGPENPTGTQYF
CDR3 DNA: TGCGCCAGCAGCTTGGGGGGCCCCGAGAACCCCACTGGGACCCAGTACTTC

V gene: TRBV19
D gene: NA
J gene: TRBJ2-7
clone size: NA
CDR3 protein: CASSIFPGRYEQYF
CDR3 DNA: TGTGCCAGTAGTATTTTCCCGGGTCGCTACGAGCAGTACTTC

V gene: TRBV11-2
D gene: TRBD2
J gene: TRBJ2-1
clone size: NA
CDR3 protein: CASSLETSGYNEQFF
CDR3 DNA: TGTGCCAGCAGCTTAGAAACTAGCGGCTACAATGAGCAGTTCTTC

V gene: TRBV10-2
D gene: TRBD2
J gene: TRBJ2-5
clone size: NA
CDR3 protein: CASLKGLDQVTQYF
CDR3 DNA: TGCGCCAGCCTAAAAGGACTAGATCAGGTGACCCAGTACTTC

V gene: TRBV27
D gene: TRBD2
J gene: TRBJ2-1
clone size: few
CDR3 protein: CASSFAPGLAGVPDSYNEQFF
CDR3 DNA: TGTGCCAGCAGTTTCGCCCCAGGACTAGCGGGAGTTCCCGACTCCTACAATGAGCAGTTCTTC

V gene: TRBV27
D gene: NA
J gene: TRBJ1-2
clone size: NA
CDR3 protein: CASSLSARAYGYTF
CDR3 DNA: TGTGCCAGCAGTTTATCGGCCAGGGCCTATGGCTACACCTTC

V gene: TRBV29-1
D gene: NA
J gene: TRBJ1-2
clone size: NA
CDR3 protein: CSGNLPGAVNGYTF
CDR3 DNA: TGCAGTGGCAATCTCCCGGGAGCCGTGAATGGCTACACCTTC

V gene: TRBV19
D gene: TRBD2
J gene: TRBJ2-1
clone size: few
CDR3 protein: CASSISGSTVNEQFF
CDR3 DNA: TGTGCCAGTAGTATTAGCGGGAGCACGGTCAATGAGCAGTTCTTC

V gene: TRBV7-8
D gene: NA
J gene: TRBJ1-5
clone size: NA
CDR3 protein: CASSLVSGRDQPQHF
CDR3 DNA: TGTGCCAGCAGCTTAGTTTCCGGGCGGGATCAGCCCCAGCATTTT

V gene: TRBV6-5
D gene: TRBD2
J gene: TRBJ2-3
clone size: NA
CDR3 protein: CASSSYSGRAPDTQYF
CDR3 DNA: TGTGCCAGCAGTTCATATAGCGGGAGGGCCCCAGATACGCAGTATTTT

V gene: TRBV7-6
D gene: NA
J gene: TRBJ1-1
clone size: NA
CDR3 protein: CASSLDYGVFDTEAFF
CDR3 DNA: TGTGCCAGCAGCTTAGATTACGGGGTTTTCGACACTGAAGCTTTCTTT

V gene: TRBV11-3
D gene: NA
J gene: TRBJ2-7
clone size: NA
CDR3 protein: CASSLDQDYEQYF
CDR3 DNA: TGTGCCAGCAGCTTAGATCAGGACTACGAGCAGTACTTC

V gene: TRBV11-3
D gene: NA
J gene: TRBJ1-5
clone size: NA
CDR3 protein: CASSFGNQPQHF
CDR3 DNA: TGTGCCAGCAGCTTCGGTAATCAGCCCCAGCATTTT

V gene: TRBV5-6
D gene: TRBD2
J gene: TRBJ2-1
clone size: NA
CDR3 protein: CASSGQTSGPYNEQFF
CDR3 DNA: TGTGCCAGCAGCGGGCAGACTAGCGGGCCATACAATGAGCAGTTCTTC

V gene: TRBV4-1
D gene: NA
J gene: TRBJ2-7
clone size: once
CDR3 protein: CASSQDPGSYEQYF
CDR3 DNA: TGCGCCAGCAGCCAAGACCCGGGCTCCTACGAGCAGTACTTC

V gene: TRBV4-3
D gene: NA
J gene: TRBJ2-2
clone size: NA
CDR3 protein: CASSQAGGLRDTGELFF
CDR3 DNA: TGCGCCAGCAGCCAAGCCGGGGGACTCCGGGACACCGGGGAGCTGTTTTTT

V gene: TRBV5-5
D gene: TRBD1
J gene: TRBJ1-2
clone size: NA
CDR3 protein: CASSLGRTGGAYGYTF
CDR3 DNA: TGTGCCAGCAGCTTGGGACGGACAGGTGGGGCCTATGGCTACACCTTC

V gene: TRBV19
D gene: TRBD2
J gene: TRBJ2-2
clone size: NA
CDR3 protein: CASSISGTSGSITGELFF
CDR3 DNA: TGTGCCAGTAGTATTTCCGGGACTAGCGGGAGTATTACCGGGGAGCTGTTTTTT

V gene: TRBV7-3
D gene: NA
J gene: TRBJ1-2
clone size: NA
CDR3 protein: CASSSPDSLDGYTF
CDR3 DNA: TGTGCCAGCAGCTCCCCAGACAGTTTAGACGGCTACACCTTC

V gene: TRBV9
D gene: TRBD2
J gene: TRBJ2-1
clone size: NA
CDR3 protein: CASSVELAGVADEQFF
CDR3 DNA: TGTGCCAGCAGCGTAGAACTAGCGGGAGTGGCCGATGAGCAGTTCTTC

V gene: TRBV7-8
D gene: TRBD1
J gene: TRBJ1-5
clone size: NA
CDR3 protein: CASKRGQGDQPQHF
CDR3 DNA: TGTGCCAGTAAAAGAGGACAGGGGGATCAGCCCCAGCATTTT

V gene: TRBV18
D gene: TRBD1
J gene: TRBJ2-7
clone size: NA
CDR3 protein: CASSGQGGTYEQYF
CDR3 DNA: TGTGCCAGCTCGGGACAGGGTGGTACCTACGAGCAGTACTTC